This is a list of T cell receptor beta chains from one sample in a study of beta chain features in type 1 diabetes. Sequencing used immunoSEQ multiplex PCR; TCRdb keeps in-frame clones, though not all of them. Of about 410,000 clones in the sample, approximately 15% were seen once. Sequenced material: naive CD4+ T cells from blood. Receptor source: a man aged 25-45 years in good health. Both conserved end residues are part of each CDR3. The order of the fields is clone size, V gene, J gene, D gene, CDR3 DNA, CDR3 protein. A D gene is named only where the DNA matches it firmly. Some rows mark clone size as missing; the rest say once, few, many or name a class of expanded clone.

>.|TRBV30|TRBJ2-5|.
TGTGCCTGGGGCGGGGAGACCCAGTACTTC
CAWGGETQYF
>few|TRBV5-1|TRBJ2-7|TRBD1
TGCGCCAGCAGCTCAGGACAGGTCTTCTACGAGCAGTACTTC
CASSSGQVFYEQYF
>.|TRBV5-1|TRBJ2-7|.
TGCGCCAGCAGCCGGCCAAGCTCCTACGAGCAGTACTTC
CASSRPSSYEQYF
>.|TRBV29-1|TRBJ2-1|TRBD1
TGCAGCGTGGACAGGGGGTCGGACAATGAGCAGTTCTTC
CSVDRGSDNEQFF
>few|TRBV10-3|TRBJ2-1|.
TGTGCCATCAGTGAAAGGGGGGACAATGAGCAGTTCTTC
CAISERGDNEQFF
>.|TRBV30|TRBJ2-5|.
TGTGCCTGGAGTCGCCGGGTCGTGGAGACCCAGTACTTC
CAWSRRVVETQYF
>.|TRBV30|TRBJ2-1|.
TGTGCCTGGAGTGGATCGGGCAGTGAGCAGTTCTTC
CAWSGSGSEQFF
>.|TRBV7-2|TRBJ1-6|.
TGTGCCAGCAGCTTCAGACTCGATTCACCCCTCCACTTT
CASSFRLDSPLHF
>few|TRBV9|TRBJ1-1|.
TGTGCCAGCAGCGTAGATGGGGGAGGCACTGAAGCTTTCTTT
CASSVDGGGTEAFF
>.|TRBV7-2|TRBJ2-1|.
TGTGCCAGCAGCTTATCCAGGGACCATAATGAGCAGTTCTTC
CASSLSRDHNEQFF
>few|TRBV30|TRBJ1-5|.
TGTGCCTGGAGTACAGGTATCAATCAGCCCCAGCATTTT
CAWSTGINQPQHF
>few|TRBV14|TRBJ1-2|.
TGTGCCAGCAGCCAAGCTAATGTCTATGGCTACACCTTC
CASSQANVYGYTF
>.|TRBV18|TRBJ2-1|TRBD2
TGTGCCAGCTCACCCGTTCTAGCGGGGGGATACAATGAGCAGTTCTTC
CASSPVLAGGYNEQFF
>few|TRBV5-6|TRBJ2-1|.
TGTGCCAGCAGCTTGACAGGAGACTCCTACAATGAGCAGTTCTTC
CASSLTGDSYNEQFF
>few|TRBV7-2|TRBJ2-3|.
TGTGCCAGCAGCCGGATGGGGACCAGCACAGATACGCAGTATTTT
CASSRMGTSTDTQYF
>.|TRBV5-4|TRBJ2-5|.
TGTGCCAGCAGCTTGGTACCCCGAGTAGAGACCCAGTACTTC
CASSLVPRVETQYF
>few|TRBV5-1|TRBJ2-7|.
TGCGCCAGCAGCTTGGGGGCCCAGCAGTACTTC
CASSLGAQQYF
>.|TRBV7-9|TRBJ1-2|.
TGTGCCAGCAGCTCGGCCGGACAGAGGACTTATGGCTACACCTTC
CASSSAGQRTYGYTF
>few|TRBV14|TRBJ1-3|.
TGTGCCAGCAGCCACGTGGGCTCTGGAAACACCATATATTTT
CASSHVGSGNTIYF
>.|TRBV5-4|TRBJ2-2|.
TGTGCCAGCAGCGCCACCCCGCGCAGGAACACCGGGGAGCTGTTTTTT
CASSATPRRNTGELFF
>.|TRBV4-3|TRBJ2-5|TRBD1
TGCGCCAGCAGCGGCCGACCGACAGGGGGAGAGACCCAGTACTTC
CASSGRPTGGETQYF
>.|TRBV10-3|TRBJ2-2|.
TGTGCCATCAGTGAGTATGGCACCCCGAACACCGGGGAGCTGTTTTTT
CAISEYGTPNTGELFF
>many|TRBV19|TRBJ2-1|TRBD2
TGTGCCAGTAGTATCAGCGGGAGCTCCTACAATGAGCAGTTCTTC
CASSISGSSYNEQFF
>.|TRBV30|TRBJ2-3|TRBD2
TGTGCCTGGAGTGTACTAATTCCCACGGGAGGGCCCCCCGCAGATACGCAGTATTTT
CAWSVLIPTGGPPADTQYF
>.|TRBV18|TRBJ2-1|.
TGTGCCAGCTCACCATCGGAGGAGCAGTTCTTC
CASSPSEEQFF
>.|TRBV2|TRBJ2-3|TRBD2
TGTGCCAGCACGGAGGTTAGCGGGAGTGCGCAGTATTTT
CASTEVSGSAQYF
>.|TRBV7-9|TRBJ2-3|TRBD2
TGTGCCAGCAGCCCAGGGACTAGTAAGGATACGCAGTATTTT
CASSPGTSKDTQYF
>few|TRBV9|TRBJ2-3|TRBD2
TGTGCCAGCAGCCCCGGTCCTAGCGGGGACCTTAGCACAGATACGCAGTATTTT
CASSPGPSGDLSTDTQYF
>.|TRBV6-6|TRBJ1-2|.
TGTGCCGTGAGGGGGAATGACTATGGCTACACCTTC
CAVRGNDYGYTF
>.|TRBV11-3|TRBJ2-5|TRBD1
TGTGCCAGCAGCTTGCGGACAGGGAGGGAGACCCAGTACTTC
CASSLRTGRETQYF
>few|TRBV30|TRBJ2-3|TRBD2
TGTGCCTGGAGCGGAAGGCGGACTAGCGGATACACAGATACGCAGTATTTT
CAWSGRRTSGYTDTQYF
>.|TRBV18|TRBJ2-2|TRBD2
TGTGCCAGCTCACGGGAACCGGGACTAGCGGTCACCGGGGAGCTGTTTTTT
CASSREPGLAVTGELFF
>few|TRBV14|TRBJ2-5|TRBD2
TGTGCCAGCAGCCAATTTAGCGGGAGACAGACCCAGTACTTC
CASSQFSGRQTQYF
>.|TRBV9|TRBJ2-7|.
TGTGCCAGCAGCCTTCAGGGCCCTGGGTACGAGCAGTACTTC
CASSLQGPGYEQYF
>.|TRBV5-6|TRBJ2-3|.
TGTGCCAGCAGCTTGACCGGCCGAGCTACGCAGTATTTT
CASSLTGRATQYF
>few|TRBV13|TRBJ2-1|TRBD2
TGTGCCAGCAGCCGATATAGCGGGGCGGGGTACAATGAGCAGTTCTTC
CASSRYSGAGYNEQFF
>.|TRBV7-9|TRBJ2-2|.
TGTGCCAGCAGCTTACGGCGACCGAACACCGGGGAGCTGTTTTTT
CASSLRRPNTGELFF
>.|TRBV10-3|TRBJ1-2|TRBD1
TGTGCCCTCTCCGGACAGGGCAACTATGGCTACACCTTC
CALSGQGNYGYTF
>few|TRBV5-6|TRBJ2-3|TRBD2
TGTGCCAGCAGCCCGCCCATTAGCGGGGGGTACAGTACGCAGTATTTT
CASSPPISGGYSTQYF
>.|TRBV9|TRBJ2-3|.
TGTGCCAGCAGCGTAGACCCCGCGGGAGATACGCAGTATTTT
CASSVDPAGDTQYF
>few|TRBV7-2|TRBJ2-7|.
TGTGCCAGCAGCTTACGTACAGGGATCATCTACGAGCAGTACTTC
CASSLRTGIIYEQYF
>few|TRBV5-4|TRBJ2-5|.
TGTGCCAGCAGCTTGGAGCAGGGACAAGAGACCCAGTACTTC
CASSLEQGQETQYF
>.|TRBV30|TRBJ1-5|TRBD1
TGTGCCTGGAAAGACAGGGCCAATCAGCCCCAGCATTTT
CAWKDRANQPQHF
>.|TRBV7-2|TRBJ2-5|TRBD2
TGTGCCAGCAGCTTAGTCGTGCGGGGGACTAGCGGTGAGACCCAGTACTTC
CASSLVVRGTSGETQYF
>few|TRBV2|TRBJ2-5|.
TGTGCCAGCAGCGCGGACAGCGCAGAGACCCAGTACTTC
CASSADSAETQYF
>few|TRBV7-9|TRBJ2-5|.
TGTGCCAGCAGCTTAGCGGGGAAGAGGGCAGAGACCCAGTACTTC
CASSLAGKRAETQYF
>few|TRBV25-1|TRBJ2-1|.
TGTGCCAGCAGTGTACAGGGTGCCTACAATGAGCAGTTCTTC
CASSVQGAYNEQFF
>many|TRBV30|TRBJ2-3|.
TGTGCCTGGAGTACCACAGATACGCAGTATTTT
CAWSTTDTQYF
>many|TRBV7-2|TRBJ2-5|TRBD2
TGTGCCAGCAGCTTACCGGGAGGGACGGAGACCCAGTACTTC
CASSLPGGTETQYF